A selection of T cell receptor beta chains follows, all from one sample in a study of blood T cell repertoires in COVID-19. The repertoire was sequenced with immunoSEQ multiplex PCR; TCRdb's copy has only in-frame clones and lacks some. The table records 150,000 to 200,000 clones, over 80% of them present only once. The sequenced sample consisted of peripheral blood. The source is a woman aged 55-70 years who had recovered from COVID-19. Both conserved end residues are part of each CDR3. Fields, in order: V gene, J gene, clone size, D gene, CDR3 DNA, CDR3 protein. A D gene is named only where the DNA matches it firmly. Only part of the rows carry a size: once, few, many, or a class if the clone is expanded.

v_gene: TRBV7-9
j_gene: TRBJ1-4
abundance: .
d_gene: TRBD1
CDR3nt: TGTGCCAGCAGCATAGAGACAGGGGCCTACGAAAAACTGTTTTTT
CDR3aa: CASSIETGAYEKLFF

v_gene: TRBV5-5
j_gene: TRBJ1-1
abundance: .
d_gene: .
CDR3nt: TGTGCCAGCAGCTTGGTTGCCAGCCCCGGGGAAGCTTTCTTT
CDR3aa: CASSLVASPGEAFF

v_gene: TRBV6-5
j_gene: TRBJ1-1
abundance: once
d_gene: .
CDR3nt: TGTGCCAGCGTCCCGGGGGGCGCGGGGAACACTGAAGCTTTCTTT
CDR3aa: CASVPGGAGNTEAFF

v_gene: TRBV4-1
j_gene: TRBJ2-7
abundance: .
d_gene: .
CDR3nt: TGCGCCAGCAGCCAAAGGGGAAAGGACAGATCCTACGAGCAGTACTTC
CDR3aa: CASSQRGKDRSYEQYF

v_gene: TRBV3-1/TRBV3-2
j_gene: TRBJ1-5
abundance: .
d_gene: .
CDR3nt: TGTGCCAGCAGCCCCCGGGGAGGGGACCCCGGTAGCAATCAGCCCCAGCATTTT
CDR3aa: CASSPRGGDPGSNQPQHF

v_gene: TRBV29-1
j_gene: TRBJ2-5
abundance: .
d_gene: .
CDR3nt: TGCAGCTTCCTACAAGAGACCCAGTACTTC
CDR3aa: CSFLQETQYF

v_gene: TRBV24-1
j_gene: TRBJ2-5
abundance: .
d_gene: .
CDR3nt: TGTGCCACCAGTGATAAAAGAGGGACTTCAGAGACCCAGTACTTC
CDR3aa: CATSDKRGTSETQYF

v_gene: TRBV5-1
j_gene: TRBJ2-2
abundance: .
d_gene: .
CDR3nt: TGCGCCAGCAGCTTGGGGAGGAACACCGGGGAGCTGTTTTTT
CDR3aa: CASSLGRNTGELFF

v_gene: TRBV5-1
j_gene: TRBJ2-7
abundance: .
d_gene: .
CDR3nt: TGCGCCAGCAGCTTGGTCGAGGGAAACCCCTACGAGCAGTACTTC
CDR3aa: CASSLVEGNPYEQYF

v_gene: TRBV29-1
j_gene: TRBJ2-3
abundance: .
d_gene: .
CDR3nt: TGCAGCGTTTCTCGGGGAGTCGCAGATACGCAGTATTTT
CDR3aa: CSVSRGVADTQYF

v_gene: TRBV5-1
j_gene: TRBJ1-4
abundance: .
d_gene: .
CDR3nt: TGCGCCAGCAGCTTGGGGACAGCTGAAAAACTGTTTTTT
CDR3aa: CASSLGTAEKLFF